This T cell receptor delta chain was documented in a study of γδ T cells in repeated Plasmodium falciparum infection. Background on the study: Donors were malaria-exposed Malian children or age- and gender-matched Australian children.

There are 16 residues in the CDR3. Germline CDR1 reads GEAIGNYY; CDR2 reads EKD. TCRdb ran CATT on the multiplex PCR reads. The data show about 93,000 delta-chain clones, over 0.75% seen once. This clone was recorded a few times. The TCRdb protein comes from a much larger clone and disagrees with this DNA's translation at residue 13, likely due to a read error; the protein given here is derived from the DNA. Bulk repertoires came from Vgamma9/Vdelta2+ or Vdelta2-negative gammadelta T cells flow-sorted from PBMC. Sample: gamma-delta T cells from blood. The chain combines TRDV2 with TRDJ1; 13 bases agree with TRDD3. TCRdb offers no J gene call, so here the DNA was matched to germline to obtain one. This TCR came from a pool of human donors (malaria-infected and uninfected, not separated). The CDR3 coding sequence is TGTGCCTGTGACACACTGGGGGATACGCGACGAGATAGACTCATCTTT. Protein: CACDTLGDTRRDRLIF.